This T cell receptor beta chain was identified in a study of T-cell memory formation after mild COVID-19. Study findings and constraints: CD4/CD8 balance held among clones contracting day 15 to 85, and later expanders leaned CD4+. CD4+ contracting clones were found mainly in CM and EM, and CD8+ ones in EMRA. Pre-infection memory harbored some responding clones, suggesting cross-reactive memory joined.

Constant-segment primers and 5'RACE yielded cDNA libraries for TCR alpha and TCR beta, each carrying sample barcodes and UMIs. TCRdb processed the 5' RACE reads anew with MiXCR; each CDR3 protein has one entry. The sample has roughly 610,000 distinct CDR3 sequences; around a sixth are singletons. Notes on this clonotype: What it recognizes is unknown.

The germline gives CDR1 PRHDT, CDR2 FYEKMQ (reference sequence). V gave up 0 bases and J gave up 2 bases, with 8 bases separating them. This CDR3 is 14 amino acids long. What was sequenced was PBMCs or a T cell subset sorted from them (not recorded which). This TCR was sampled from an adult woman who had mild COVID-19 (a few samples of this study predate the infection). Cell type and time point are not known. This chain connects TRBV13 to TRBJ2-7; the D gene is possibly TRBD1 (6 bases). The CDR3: CASSLGRTAYEQYF. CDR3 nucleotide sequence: TGTGCCAGCAGCTTAGGCAGGACAGCCTACGAGCAGTACTTC. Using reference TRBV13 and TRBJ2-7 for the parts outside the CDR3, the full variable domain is AAGVIQSPRHLIKEKRETATLKCYPIPRHDTVYWYQQGPGQDPQFLISFYEKMQSDKGSIPDRFSAQQFSDYHSELNMSSLELGDSALYFCASSLGRTAYEQYFGPGTRLTVT.